The clone carrying this T cell receptor beta chain has a single count. Its matching antigen is unknown. The sample originates from a study of cytomegalovirus exposure and HLA in healthy donors. Study outcomes and limitations: Data from an earlier analysis indicated that most TCR beta V segments were productive either about 87% or about 30% of the time. Altogether, 160 or so TCR beta chains were recorded as cytomegalovirus-associated.

The CDR3 length is 15 residues. Trimming took 0 bases from V and 9 from J, leaving 17 bases between them. Per the germline V gene, CDR1 is MNHEY and CDR2 is SMNVEV (reference sequence). The PCR contained 60 Vbeta and 13 Jbeta primers. The table came from immunoSEQ multiplex PCR; TCRdb's copy has only in-frame clones and leaves some out. Counted here are roughly 140,000 clones, about 79% occurring once; the ten biggest clones make up around 0.7%. The chain links TRBV27 to TRBJ1-2; D is uncertain. The sequence came from a male donor in good health and CMV-seronegative. The sample was PBMCs. This CDR3 reads CASSLSAGSGLSYTF. CDR3 DNA sequence: TGTGCCAGCAGTTTATCGGCGGGCTCGGGGTTGAGCTACACCTTC.